This TCR beta chain was sequenced in a study of T cell responses to AZD1222 COVID-19 vaccine. Across the study: Both about-4-week and about-12-week second-dose recipients were combined. Whole-study results and caveats: In a largely white British group with more females than males, clonal diversity was possibly underestimated.

With regard to this clone: What it recognizes is unknown.

The CDR3 runs to 13 residues. Germline V gene data show CDR1 as SQVTM and CDR2 as ANQGSEA. The J segment lost 4 bases and the V segment lost 6 bases, leaving 5 bases of the junction unmatched. The table came from immunoSEQ multiplex PCR; TCRdb's copy has only in-frame clones and leaves some out. Among around 100,000 clones listed, 90% were seen once. The material was peripheral blood, obtained on day 0 of AZD1222 vaccination. The clonotype comes from an adult in good health. V and J are TRBV29-1 and TRBJ1-3, with 8 bases aligning to TRBD1. The CDR3 loop is CSVPQGDGNTIYF. In nucleotides, the CDR3 is TGCAGCGTCCCACAGGGGGACGGAAACACCATATATTTT.